This paragraph covers one T cell receptor (beta chain) sequence. No antigen is known for it. Amplification by 5'RACE using constant-segment primers produced TCR alpha and TCR beta cDNA libraries that carried sample barcodes and UMIs. TCRdb processed the 5' RACE reads anew with MiXCR; each CDR3 protein has one entry. The data show 550,000 to 650,000 distinct CDR3 sequences, 17% seen once. Germline-derived CDR1 and CDR2 are DFQATT and SNEGSKA (reference sequence). The CDR3 contains 17 residues. V lost 1 base and J 4 bases, leaving 19 bases between the germline ends. The data derive from a study of T-cell memory formation after mild COVID-19. Study-wide results and limits: The study detected some responding clones in pre-infection memory, suggesting cross-reactive memory joined. Contracting CD4+ clones sat mainly in CM and EM; CD8+ in EMRA.

The chain is built from TRBV20-1 and TRBJ2-2, with D perhaps assigned TRBD1 or TRBD2 (6 bases each). The origin of this receptor is an adult woman who had mild COVID-19 (a few samples of this study predate the infection). Cell type and time point are not known. Sequencing was done on a sample of PBMCs or a T cell subset sorted from them (not recorded which). CDR3 DNA sequence: TGCAGTGCTAGAGTTACCGTAGGGGGGTCTCCCACCGGGGAGCTGTTTTTT. Its protein is CSARVTVGGSPTGELFF.